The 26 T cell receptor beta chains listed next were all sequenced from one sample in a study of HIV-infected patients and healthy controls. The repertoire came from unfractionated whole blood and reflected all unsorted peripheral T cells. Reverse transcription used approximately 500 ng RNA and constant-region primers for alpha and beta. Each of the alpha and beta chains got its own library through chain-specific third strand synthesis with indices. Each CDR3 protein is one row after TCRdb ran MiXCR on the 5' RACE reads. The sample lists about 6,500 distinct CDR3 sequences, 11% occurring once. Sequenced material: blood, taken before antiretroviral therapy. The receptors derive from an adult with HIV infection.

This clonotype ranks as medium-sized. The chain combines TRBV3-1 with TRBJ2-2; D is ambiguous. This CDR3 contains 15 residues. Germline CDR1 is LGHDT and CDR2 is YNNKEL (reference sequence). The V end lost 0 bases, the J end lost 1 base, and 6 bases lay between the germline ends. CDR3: CASSQDFGNTGELFF. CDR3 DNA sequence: TGTGCCAGCAGCCAAGATTTCGGGAACACCGGGGAGCTGTTTTTT.

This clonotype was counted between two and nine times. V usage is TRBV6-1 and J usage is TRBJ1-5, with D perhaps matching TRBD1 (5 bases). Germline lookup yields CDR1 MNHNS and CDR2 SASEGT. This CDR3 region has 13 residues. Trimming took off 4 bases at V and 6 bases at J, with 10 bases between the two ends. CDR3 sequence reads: CASSGGVSQPQHF. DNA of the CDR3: TGTGCCAGCAGTGGGGGGGTATCTCAGCCCCAGCATTTT.

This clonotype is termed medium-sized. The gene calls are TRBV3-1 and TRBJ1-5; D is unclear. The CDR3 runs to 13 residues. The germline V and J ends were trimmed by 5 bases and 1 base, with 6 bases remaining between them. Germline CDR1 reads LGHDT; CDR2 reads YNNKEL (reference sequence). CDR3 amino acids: CASSETSNQPQHF. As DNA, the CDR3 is TGTGCCAGCAGCGAGACAAGCAATCAGCCCCAGCATTTT.

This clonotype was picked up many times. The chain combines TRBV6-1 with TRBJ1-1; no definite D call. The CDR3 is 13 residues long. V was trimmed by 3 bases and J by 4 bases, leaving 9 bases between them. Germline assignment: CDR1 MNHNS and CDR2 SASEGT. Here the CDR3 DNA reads TGTGCCAGCAGTGAGTGGGGTGGCACTGAAGCTTTCTTT. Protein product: CASSEWGGTEAFF.

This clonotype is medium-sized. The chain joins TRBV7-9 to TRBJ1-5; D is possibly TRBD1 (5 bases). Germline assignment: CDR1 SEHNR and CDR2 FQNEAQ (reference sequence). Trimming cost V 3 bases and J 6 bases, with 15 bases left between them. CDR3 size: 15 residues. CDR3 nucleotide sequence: TGTGCCAGCAGCTTGGGGGGGAGGACGCCTCAGCCCCAGCATTTT. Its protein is CASSLGGRTPQPQHF. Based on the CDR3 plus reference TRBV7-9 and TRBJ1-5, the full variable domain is DTGVSQNPRHKITKRGQNVTFRCDPISEHNRLYWYRQTLGQGPEFLTYFQNEAQLEKSRLLSDRFSAERPKGSFSTLEIQRTEQGDSAMYLCASSLGGRTPQPQHFGDGTRLSIL.

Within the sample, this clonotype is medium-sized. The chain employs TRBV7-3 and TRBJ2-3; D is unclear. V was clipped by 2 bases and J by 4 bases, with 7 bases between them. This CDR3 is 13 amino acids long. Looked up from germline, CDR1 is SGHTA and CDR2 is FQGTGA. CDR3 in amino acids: CASSLWVSDTQYF. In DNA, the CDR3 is TGTGCCAGCAGCTTATGGGTTTCAGATACGCAGTATTTT. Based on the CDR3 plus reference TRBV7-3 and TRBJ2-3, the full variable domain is GAGVSQTPSNKVTEKGKYVELRCDPISGHTALYWYRQSLGQGPEFLIYFQGTGAADDSGLPNDRFFAVRPEGSVSTLKIQRTERGDSAVYLCASSLWVSDTQYFGPGTRLTVL.

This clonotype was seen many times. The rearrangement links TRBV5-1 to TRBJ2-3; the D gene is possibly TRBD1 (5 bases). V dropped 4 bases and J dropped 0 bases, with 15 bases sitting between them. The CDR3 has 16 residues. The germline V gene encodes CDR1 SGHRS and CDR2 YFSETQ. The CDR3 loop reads CASSGALAASTDTQYF. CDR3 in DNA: TGCGCCAGCAGCGGGGCCCTCGCGGCCAGCACAGATACGCAGTATTTT.

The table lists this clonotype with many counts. In DNA form, the CDR3 reads TGCAGCGTTTTGGACACGAACACTGAAGCTTTCTTT. Protein product: CSVLDTNTEAFF. The chain employs TRBV29-1 and TRBJ1-1, with TRBD1 as a possible D gene (5 bases). The CDR3 is 12 amino acids. The ends were cut back, 5 bases at V and 1 base at J, with 8 bases in the middle. The germline V gene has CDR1 SQVTM and CDR2 ANQGSEA.

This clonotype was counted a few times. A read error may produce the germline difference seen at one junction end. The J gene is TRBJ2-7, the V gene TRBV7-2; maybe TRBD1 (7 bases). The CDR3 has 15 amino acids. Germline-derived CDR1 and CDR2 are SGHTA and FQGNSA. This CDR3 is CASSLGAGGPYEQYF. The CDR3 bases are TGTGCCAGCAGTTTAGGGGCAGGGGGGCCCTACGAGCAGTACTTC.

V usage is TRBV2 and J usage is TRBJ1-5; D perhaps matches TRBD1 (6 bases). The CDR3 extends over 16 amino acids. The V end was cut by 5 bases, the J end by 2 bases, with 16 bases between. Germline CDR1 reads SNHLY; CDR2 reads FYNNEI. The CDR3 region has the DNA TGTGCCAGCAGTTTGGGCAGGGGCTTTGGCAATCAGCCCCAGCATTTT. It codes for CASSLGRGFGNQPQHF.

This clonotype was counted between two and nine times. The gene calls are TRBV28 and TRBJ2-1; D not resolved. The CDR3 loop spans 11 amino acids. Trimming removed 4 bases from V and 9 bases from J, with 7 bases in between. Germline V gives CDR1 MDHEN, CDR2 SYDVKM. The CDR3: CASSYVGEQFF. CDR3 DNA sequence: TGTGCCAGCAGTTACGTCGGTGAGCAGTTCTTC.

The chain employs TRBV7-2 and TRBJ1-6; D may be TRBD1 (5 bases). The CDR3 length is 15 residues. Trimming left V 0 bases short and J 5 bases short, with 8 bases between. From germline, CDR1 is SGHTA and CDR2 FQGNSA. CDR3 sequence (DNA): TGTGCCAGCAGCTTAGCGGTGACAGATAATTCACCCCTCCACTTT. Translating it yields CASSLAVTDNSPLHF. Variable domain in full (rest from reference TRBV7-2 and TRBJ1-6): GAGVSQSPSNKVTEKGKDVELRCDPISGHTALYWYRQSLGQGLEFLIYFQGNSAPDKSGLPSDRFSAERTGGSVSTLTIQRTQQEDSAVYLCASSLAVTDNSPLHFGNGTRLTVT.

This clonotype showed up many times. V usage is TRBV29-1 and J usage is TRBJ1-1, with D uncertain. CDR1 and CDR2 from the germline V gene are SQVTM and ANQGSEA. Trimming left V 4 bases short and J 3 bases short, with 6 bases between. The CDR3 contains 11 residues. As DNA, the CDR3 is TGCAGCGTTGGAGGTTACACTGAAGCTTTCTTT. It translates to CSVGGYTEAFF.

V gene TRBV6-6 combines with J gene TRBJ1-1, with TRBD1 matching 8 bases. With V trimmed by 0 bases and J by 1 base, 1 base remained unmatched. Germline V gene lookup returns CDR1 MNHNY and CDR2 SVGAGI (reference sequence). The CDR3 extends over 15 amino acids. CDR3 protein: CASSYSGTGNTEAFF. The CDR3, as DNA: TGTGCCAGCAGTTACTCCGGGACAGGGAACACTGAAGCTTTCTTT.

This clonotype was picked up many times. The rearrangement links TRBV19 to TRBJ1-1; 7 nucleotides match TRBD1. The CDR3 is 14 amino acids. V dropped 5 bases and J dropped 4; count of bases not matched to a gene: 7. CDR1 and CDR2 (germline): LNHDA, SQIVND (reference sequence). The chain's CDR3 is CASSHPGGVTEAFF. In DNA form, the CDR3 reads TGTGCCAGTAGTCACCCAGGGGGAGTCACTGAAGCTTTCTTT.

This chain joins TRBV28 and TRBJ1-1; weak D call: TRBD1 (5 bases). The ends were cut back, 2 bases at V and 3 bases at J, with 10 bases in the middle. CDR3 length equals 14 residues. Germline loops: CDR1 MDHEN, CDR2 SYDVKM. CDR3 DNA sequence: TGTGCCAGCAGTTTACGGGGGAAGGACACTGAAGCTTTCTTT. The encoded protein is CASSLRGKDTEAFF.

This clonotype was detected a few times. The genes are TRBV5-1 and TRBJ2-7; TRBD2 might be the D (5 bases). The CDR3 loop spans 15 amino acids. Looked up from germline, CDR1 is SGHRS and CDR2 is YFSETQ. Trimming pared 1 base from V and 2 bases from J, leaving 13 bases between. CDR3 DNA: TGCGCCAGCAGCTTGCGGGCGGGTGGCACCTACGAGCAGTACTTC. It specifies CASSLRAGGTYEQYF.

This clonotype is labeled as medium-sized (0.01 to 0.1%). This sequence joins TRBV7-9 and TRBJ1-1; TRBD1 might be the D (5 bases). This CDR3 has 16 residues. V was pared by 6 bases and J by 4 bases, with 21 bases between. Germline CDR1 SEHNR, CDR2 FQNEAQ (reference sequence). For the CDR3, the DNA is TGTGCCAGCAGACCTGGAGAGCGGGGGGTCAGCACTGAAGCTTTCTTT. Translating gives CASRPGERGVSTEAFF.

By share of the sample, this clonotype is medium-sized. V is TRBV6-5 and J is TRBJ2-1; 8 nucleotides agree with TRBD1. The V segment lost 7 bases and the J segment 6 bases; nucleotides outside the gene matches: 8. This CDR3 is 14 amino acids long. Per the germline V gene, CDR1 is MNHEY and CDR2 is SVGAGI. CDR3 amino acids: CASNPDRDRNEQFF. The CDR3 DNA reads TGTGCCAGCAATCCGGACAGGGATCGCAATGAGCAGTTCTTC.

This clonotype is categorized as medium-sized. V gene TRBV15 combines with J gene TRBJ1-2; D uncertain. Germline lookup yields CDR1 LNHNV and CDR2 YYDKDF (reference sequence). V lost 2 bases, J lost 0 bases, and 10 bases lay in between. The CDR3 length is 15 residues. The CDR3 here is CATSRSPETNYGYTF. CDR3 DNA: TGTGCCACCAGCAGAAGCCCAGAAACTAACTATGGCTACACCTTC.

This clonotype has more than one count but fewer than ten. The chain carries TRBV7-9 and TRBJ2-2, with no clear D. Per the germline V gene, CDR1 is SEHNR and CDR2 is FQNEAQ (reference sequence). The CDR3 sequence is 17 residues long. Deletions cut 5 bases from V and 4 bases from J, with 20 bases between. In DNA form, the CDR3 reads TGTGCCAGCAGCCCGCAAAACAGAATCCCGGGCACCGGGGAGCTGTTTTTT. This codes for CASSPQNRIPGTGELFF.

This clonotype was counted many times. The CDR3 loop is CASGGGSDTDTQYF. The CDR3, as DNA: TGTGCCAGCGGCGGCGGGAGTGATACAGATACGCAGTATTTT. The rearrangement joins TRBV9 to TRBJ2-3, with TRBD2 matching over 7 bases. V lost 7 bases, J lost 3 bases, and 8 bases stayed unmatched. CDR3 length: 14 amino acids. Looked up from germline, CDR1 is SGDLS and CDR2 is YYNGEE. Variable domain in full (rest from reference TRBV9 and TRBJ2-3): DSGVTQTPKHLITATGQRVTLRCSPRSGDLSVYWYQQSLDQGLQFLIQYYNGEERAKGNILERFSAQQFPDLHSELNLSSLELGDSALYFCASGGGSDTDTQYFGPGTRLTVL.

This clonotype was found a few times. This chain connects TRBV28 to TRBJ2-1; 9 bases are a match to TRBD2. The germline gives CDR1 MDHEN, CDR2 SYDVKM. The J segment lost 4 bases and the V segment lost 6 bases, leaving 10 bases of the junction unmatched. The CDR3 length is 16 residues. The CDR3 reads CASRALRAGGYNEQFF. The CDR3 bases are TGTGCCAGCAGGGCCCTCCGAGCGGGAGGTTACAATGAGCAGTTCTTC.

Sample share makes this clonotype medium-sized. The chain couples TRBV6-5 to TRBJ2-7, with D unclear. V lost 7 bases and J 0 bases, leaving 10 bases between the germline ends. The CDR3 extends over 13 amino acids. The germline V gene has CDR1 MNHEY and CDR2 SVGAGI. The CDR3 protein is CASTRSRSYEQYF. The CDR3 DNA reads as TGTGCCAGCACTCGAAGTCGCTCCTACGAGCAGTACTTC.

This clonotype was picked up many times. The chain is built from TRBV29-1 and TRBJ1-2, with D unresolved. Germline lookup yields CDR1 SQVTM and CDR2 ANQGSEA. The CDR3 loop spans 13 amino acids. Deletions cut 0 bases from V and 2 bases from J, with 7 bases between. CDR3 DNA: TGCAGCGTTGAAGATACGGACAACTATGGCTACACCTTC. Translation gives CSVEDTDNYGYTF.

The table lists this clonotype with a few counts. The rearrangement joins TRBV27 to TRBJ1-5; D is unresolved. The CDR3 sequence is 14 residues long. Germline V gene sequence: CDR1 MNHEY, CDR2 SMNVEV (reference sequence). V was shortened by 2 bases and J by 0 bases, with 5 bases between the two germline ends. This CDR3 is CASSLRYSNQPQHF. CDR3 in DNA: TGTGCCAGCAGTTTAAGGTATAGCAATCAGCCCCAGCATTTT.